The 26 T cell receptor beta chains given below trace back to one sample, sequenced in a study of control samples from healthy donors and cancer patients. Using immunoSEQ multiplex PCR, the repertoire was profiled, and TCRdb retains in-frame clones only, with some absent. The sample records tens of thousands of clones, 88% being singletons. Input material: blood. Every receptor here comes from a woman in her sixties or seventies in good health.

The chain is built from TRBV5-1 and TRBJ2-5; 12 nucleotides line up with TRBD2. Germline V gene sequence: CDR1 SGHRS, CDR2 YFSETQ. This CDR3 is built from 14 residues. The junction had 3 bases not matched to a gene; V was cut back by 5 bases and J by 4 bases. The CDR3 nucleotides are TGCGCCAGCAGGAGGACTAGCGGGGTAGAGACCCAGTACTTC. Translating gives CASRRTSGVETQYF.

V and J are TRBV5-1 and TRBJ1-3; TRBD1 might be the D (5 bases). Germline-derived CDR1 and CDR2 are SGHRS and YFSETQ. V was trimmed by 5 bases and J by 2 bases, leaving 11 bases between them. This CDR3 is 14 amino acids long. CDR3 sequence: CASSIEGTGNTIYF. In DNA form, the CDR3 reads TGCGCCAGCAGTATTGAGGGGACTGGAAACACCATATATTTT.

This clone was detected only once. This chain connects TRBV7-2 to TRBJ2-1; D not certain. CDR3 size: 14 residues. With 8 bases removed from V and 3 bases from J, the gap between germline ends came to 14 bases. Germline V lookup: CDR1 SGHTA, CDR2 FQGNSA. Written as DNA, the CDR3 is TGTGCCAGCTGGACCACTCCGGGCTACAATGAGCAGTTCTTC. As protein: CASWTTPGYNEQFF.

The chain carries TRBV10-3 and TRBJ2-6; 11 bases line up with TRBD1. The V segment lost 0 bases and the J segment 3 bases; nucleotides outside the gene matches: 4. CDR1 ENHRY and CDR2 SYGVKD come from the germline V gene. This CDR3 is 18 amino acids long. CDR3 DNA: TGTGCCATCAGTGAGTCCAGGACAGGGGGCAGTGGGGCCAACGTCCTGACTTTC. Its protein is CAISESRTGGSGANVLTF.

V and J are TRBV3-1 (or the pseudogene TRBV3-2) and TRBJ1-1; the D gene is possibly TRBD1 (6 bases). Per the germline V gene, CDR1 is LGHDT and CDR2 is YNNKEL (reference sequence). With 5 bases removed from V and 1 base from J, the gap between germline ends came to 14 bases. The CDR3 extends over 15 amino acids. The DNA of the CDR3 is TGTGCCAGCAGCTACAGGGAAGGGGGGAACACTGAAGCTTTCTTT. Residues: CASSYREGGNTEAFF.

This clone was found once. This rearrangement joins TRBV7-2 to TRBJ2-5, with D perhaps TRBD2 (5 bases). Trimming left V 2 bases short and J 5 bases short, with 12 bases between. Germline lookup yields CDR1 SGHTA and CDR2 FQGNSA. The CDR3 consists of 14 residues. The CDR3, as DNA: TGTGCCAGCAGCTTAAGCGGAAGTTACGAGACCCAGTACTTC. It encodes CASSLSGSYETQYF.

The chain employs TRBV5-6 and TRBJ1-2; TRBD1 agrees at 7 bases. Per germline, CDR1 SGHDT and CDR2 YYEEEE. The CDR3 has 17 amino acids. The V and J ends lost 2 bases and 3 bases, in that order; junction bases with no gene match: 13. The CDR3 DNA follows: TGTGCCAGCAGCTTAAGGGGACAGACAGCCATTTACTATGGCTACACCTTC. It translates to CASSLRGQTAIYYGYTF.

The V call is TRBV6-2 or TRBV6-3, the J call TRBJ1-2; possibly TRBD1 for D (5 bases). CDR1 and CDR2 (germline): MNHEY, SVGEGT. V was clipped by 6 bases and J by 13 bases, with 21 bases between them. This CDR3 is built from 13 residues. The CDR3 coding sequence is TGTGCCAGCAGCCACCTCTCGACAGTTTCGACCACCTTC. Its protein is CASSHLSTVSTTF.

The J gene is TRBJ2-1, the V gene TRBV4-3, with D unclear. The germline V and J ends were trimmed by 0 bases and 1 base, with 16 bases remaining between them. The CDR3 has 18 residues. The germline CDR1 and CDR2 sequences are LGHNA and YSLEER. The chain's CDR3 is CASSQDFAVAPSYNEQFF. DNA for the CDR3: TGCGCCAGCAGCCAAGATTTTGCGGTAGCCCCGTCCTACAATGAGCAGTTCTTC.

This rearrangement joins TRBV30 to TRBJ2-3; 7 nucleotides line up with TRBD2. Germline V gene data show CDR1 as GTSNPN and CDR2 as SVGIG (reference sequence). The CDR3 contains 15 residues. J lost 2 bases, V lost 0 bases, and 5 bases had no gene match. CDR3 nucleotides: TGTGCCTGGAGTGTGAGAGCGGGAACCACAGATACGCAGTATTTT. Residues: CAWSVRAGTTDTQYF.

For the CDR3, the DNA is TGTGCCAGCAGCGGTGACAGGGGTTATGGCTACACCTTC. As protein: CASSGDRGYGYTF. V gene TRBV6-5 combines with J gene TRBJ1-2, with 8 positions matching TRBD1. The germline V gene has CDR1 MNHEY and CDR2 SVGAGI. The J segment lost 5 bases and the V segment lost 6 bases, leaving 5 bases of the junction unmatched. The CDR3 extends over 13 amino acids.

The chain joins TRBV6-1 to TRBJ1-1, with a possible D match to TRBD1 (5 bases). Germline V gene sequence: CDR1 MNHNS, CDR2 SASEGT. The CDR3 is 13 residues long. V was trimmed by 0 bases and J by 8 bases, leaving 10 bases between them. CDR3 sequence (DNA): TGTGCCAGCAGTGAAGCGCGGAGGGGCGAAGCTTTCTTT. Encoded protein: CASSEARRGEAFF.

Details on this clone: The sample contains more than one DNA sequence encoding this CDR3. This chain joins TRBV7-8 and TRBJ2-3, with D unclear. The CDR3 loop spans 15 amino acids. Germline V CDR1 and CDR2: SGHVS, FQNEAQ. V was clipped by 5 bases and J by 0 bases, with 12 bases between them. This CDR3 reads CASSTTSRSTDTQYF. Written as DNA, the CDR3 is TGTGCCAGCAGCACCACGAGCAGAAGCACAGATACGCAGTATTTT. The full variable domain, in which reference TRBV7-8 and TRBJ2-3 provide the parts outside the CDR3, is GAGVSQSPRYKVAKRGQDVALRCDPISGHVSLFWYQQALGQGPEFLTYFQNEAQLDKSGLPSDRFFAERPEGSVSTLKIQRTQQEDSAVYLCASSTTSRSTDTQYFGPGTRLTVL.

V usage is TRBV7-8 and J usage is TRBJ2-3; TRBD1 agrees at 9 bases. This CDR3 has 17 amino acids. Germline V lookup: CDR1 SGHVS, CDR2 FQNEAQ. The trim removed 5 bases at V and 2 bases at J, leaving 11 bases unmatched. The DNA of the CDR3 is TGTGCCAGCAGCCCGGGACAGGGAAGTTTTTACACAGATACGCAGTATTTT. Translating it yields CASSPGQGSFYTDTQYF.

This clone has only a few counts. The genes are TRBV6-1 and TRBJ1-1, with TRBD1 identical over 7 bases. The V segment lost 2 bases and the J segment 3 bases; nucleotides outside the gene matches: 0. In germline, CDR1 is MNHNS, CDR2 SASEGT. The CDR3 loop spans 13 amino acids. The CDR3, as DNA: TGTGCCAGCAGTGAAACAGGGGACACTGAAGCTTTCTTT. This codes for CASSETGDTEAFF.

The chain recombines TRBV4-1 with TRBJ2-2; D assignment may be TRBD1 or TRBD2 (5 bases each). This CDR3 spans 15 amino acids. CDR1 MGHRA and CDR2 YSYEKL come from the germline V gene. Trimming left V 2 bases short and J 5 bases short, with 12 bases between. DNA for the CDR3: TGCGCCAGCAGCCAATCGGGTGGGGGAACCGGGGAGCTGTTTTTT. Its translation: CASSQSGGGTGELFF.

The rearrangement uses TRBV5-6 and TRBJ1-2; D is undetermined. V gave up 3 bases and J gave up 0 bases, with 12 bases separating them. Germline assignment: CDR1 SGHDT and CDR2 YYEEEE. The CDR3 covers 15 residues. This CDR3 reads CASSSRQTPNYGYTF. In nucleotides, the CDR3 is TGTGCCAGCAGCTCCCGGCAGACCCCTAACTATGGCTACACCTTC.

CDR3 nucleotide sequence: TGTGCCAGCAGTGATCAGGGGGAGAGGAACACTGAAGCTTTCTTT. It is translated as CASSDQGERNTEAFF. The genes are TRBV2 and TRBJ1-1, with 7 bases that match TRBD1. The V gene's germline CDR1 is SNHLY and CDR2 FYNNEI. V gave up 3 bases and J gave up 1 base; unmatched junction bases: 5. The CDR3 runs 15 residues.

This clone was picked up a small number of times. This rearrangement joins TRBV7-2 to TRBJ2-3; D not resolved. CDR1 is SGHTA, CDR2 FQGNSA, per germline. The CDR3 covers 11 residues. Trimming removed 6 bases at V and 6 bases at J, with 7 bases between. The CDR3 sequence: CASRSGDTQYF. The DNA for the CDR3 is TGTGCCAGCAGAAGTGGGGATACGCAGTATTTT.

The rearrangement links TRBV6-6 to TRBJ1-5; perhaps TRBD1 as D (5 bases). Trimming removed 2 bases from V and 5 bases from J, with 13 bases in between. From germline, CDR1 is MNHNY and CDR2 SVGAGI (reference sequence). CDR3 length equals 15 residues. CDR3 in amino acids: CASSYGPGMDQPQHF. CDR3 DNA sequence: TGTGCCAGCAGTTACGGCCCAGGGATGGATCAGCCCCAGCATTTT.

This chain uses TRBV7-9 with TRBJ1-4; D not certain. In germline, CDR1 is SEHNR, CDR2 FQNEAQ (reference sequence). V was pared by 0 bases and J by 7 bases, with 9 bases between. The CDR3 runs 14 residues. CDR3 nucleotide sequence: TGTGCCAGCAGCTTAGCGCGAGAATTTGAAAAACTGTTTTTT. This translates into CASSLAREFEKLFF.

The V call is TRBV19, the J call TRBJ2-5, with D perhaps matching TRBD1 (5 bases). This CDR3 comprises 15 residues. Looked up from germline, CDR1 is LNHDA and CDR2 is SQIVND (reference sequence). The V gene lost 2 bases and the J gene lost 3 bases, with 13 bases spanning the gap. The CDR3 DNA sequence: TGTGCCAGTAGTATATCCAGGGTGCGAAAAGAGACCCAGTACTTC. Residues: CASSISRVRKETQYF.

The chain has TRBV5-1 and TRBJ2-1; 15 bases are a match to TRBD2. Germline CDR1 SGHRS, CDR2 YFSETQ. CDR3 size: 16 residues. V gave up 4 bases and J gave up 8 bases; unmatched junction bases: 7. In DNA, the CDR3 is TGCGCCAGCAGCCCTGGACTAGCGGGAGGGTTCGATGAGCAGTTCTTC. Translated: CASSPGLAGGFDEQFF.

The rearrangement joins TRBV30 to TRBJ1-6; tentative D call: TRBD1 (5 bases). This CDR3 is 13 amino acids long. CDR1 and CDR2 from the germline V gene are GTSNPN and SVGIG (reference sequence). With 1 base removed from V and 7 bases from J, the gap between germline ends came to 8 bases. The CDR3 reads CAWSGGSNSPLHF. DNA of the CDR3: TGTGCCTGGAGTGGGGGGTCAAATTCACCCCTCCACTTT.

This sequence joins TRBV5-7 and TRBJ1-2, with D perhaps TRBD1 (5 bases). TRBV5-7 is identified as an open reading frame with a role that is uncertain. V was cut by 2 bases and J by 6 bases, with 8 bases left in between. The length of the CDR3 is 12 residues. The CDR3 is CASSFWTHGYTF. CDR3 coding DNA: TGTGCCAGCAGCTTCTGGACACATGGCTACACCTTC.

The chain combines TRBV15 with TRBJ2-2; 8 bases fit TRBD1. The CDR3 has 16 amino acids. V lost 1 base to trimming and J lost 2 bases; unmatched junction nucleotides: 3. CDR1 and CDR2 (germline): LNHNV, YYDKDF (reference sequence). CDR3 nucleotide sequence: TGTGCCACCAGCAGAGCAGGACAGGGCAACACCGGGGAGCTGTTTTTT. Translated, it gives CATSRAGQGNTGELFF.